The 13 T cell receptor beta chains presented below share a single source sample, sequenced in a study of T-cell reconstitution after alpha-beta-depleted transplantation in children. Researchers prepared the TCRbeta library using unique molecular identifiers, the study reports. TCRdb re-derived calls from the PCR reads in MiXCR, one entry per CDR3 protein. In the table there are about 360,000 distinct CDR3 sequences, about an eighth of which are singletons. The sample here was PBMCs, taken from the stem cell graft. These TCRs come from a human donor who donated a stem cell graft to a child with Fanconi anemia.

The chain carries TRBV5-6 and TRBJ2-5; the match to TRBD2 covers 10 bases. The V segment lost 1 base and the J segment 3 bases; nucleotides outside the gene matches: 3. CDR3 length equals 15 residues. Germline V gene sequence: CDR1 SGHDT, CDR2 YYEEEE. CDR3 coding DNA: TGTGCCAGCAGCTTGTATCTAGCGGGGGAAGAGACCCAGTACTTC. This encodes CASSLYLAGEETQYF.

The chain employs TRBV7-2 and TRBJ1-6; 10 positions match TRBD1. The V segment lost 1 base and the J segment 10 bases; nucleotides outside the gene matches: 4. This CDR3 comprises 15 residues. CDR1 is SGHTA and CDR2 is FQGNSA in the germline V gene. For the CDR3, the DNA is TGTGCCAGCAGCTTAGTGGGACAGGGGAGATCACCCCTCCACTTT. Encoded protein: CASSLVGQGRSPLHF.

The CDR3 bases are TGTGCCAGCGGAGACAGTTATGGCTACACCTTC. Its protein is CASGDSYGYTF. V and J are TRBV7-2 and TRBJ1-2; TRBD1 might be the D (5 bases). Trimming shortened V by 8 bases and J by 5 bases, and 9 bases separated the two germline ends. The germline V gene has CDR1 SGHTA and CDR2 FQGNSA. The CDR3 length is 11 residues.

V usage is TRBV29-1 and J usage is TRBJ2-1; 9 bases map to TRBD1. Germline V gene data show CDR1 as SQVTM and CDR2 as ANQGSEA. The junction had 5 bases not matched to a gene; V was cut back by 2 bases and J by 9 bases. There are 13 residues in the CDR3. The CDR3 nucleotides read TGCAGCGTTGAAAAGACAGGGGGAGGTGAGCAGTTCTTC. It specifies CSVEKTGGGEQFF.

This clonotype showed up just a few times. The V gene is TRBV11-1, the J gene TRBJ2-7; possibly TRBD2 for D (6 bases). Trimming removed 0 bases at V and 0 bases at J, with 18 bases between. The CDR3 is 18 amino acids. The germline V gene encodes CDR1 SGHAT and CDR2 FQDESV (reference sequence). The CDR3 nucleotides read TGTGCCAGCAGCTTAGCGGAGGGATCCAGTTACCTCTCCTACGAGCAGTACTTC. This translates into CASSLAEGSSYLSYEQYF.

CDR3: CSVKEVSTDTQYF. The CDR3 coding sequence is TGCAGTGTGAAGGAGGTTAGCACAGATACGCAGTATTTT. V gene TRBV20-1 combines with J gene TRBJ2-3; D possibly corresponds to TRBD2 (5 bases). The CDR3 covers 13 residues. Trimming stripped 7 bases from V and 0 bases from J, with 11 bases between. Germline CDR1 is DFQATT and CDR2 is SNEGSKA (reference sequence).

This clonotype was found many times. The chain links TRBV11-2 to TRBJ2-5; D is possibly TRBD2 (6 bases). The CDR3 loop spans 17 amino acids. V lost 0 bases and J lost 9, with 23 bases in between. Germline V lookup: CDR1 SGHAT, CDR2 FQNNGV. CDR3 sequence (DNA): TGTGCCAGCAGCTTAGACTTCCTGACTAGTGGGAGAGTGGCCCAGTACTTC. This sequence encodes CASSLDFLTSGRVAQYF.

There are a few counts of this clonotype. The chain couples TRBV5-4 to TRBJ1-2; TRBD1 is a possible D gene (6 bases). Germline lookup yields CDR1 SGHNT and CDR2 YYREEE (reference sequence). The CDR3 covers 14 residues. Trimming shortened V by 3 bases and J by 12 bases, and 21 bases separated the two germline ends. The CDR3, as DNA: TGTGCCAGCAGCTCCCAGGGGCCGCCCGACGGGAACACCTTC. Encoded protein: CASSSQGPPDGNTF.

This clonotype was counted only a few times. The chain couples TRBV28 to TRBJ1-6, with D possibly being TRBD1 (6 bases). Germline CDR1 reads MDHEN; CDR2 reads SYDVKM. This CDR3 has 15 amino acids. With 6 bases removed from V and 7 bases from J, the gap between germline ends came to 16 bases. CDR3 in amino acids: CASRVAGTNNSPLHF. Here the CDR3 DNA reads TGTGCCAGCAGGGTAGCCGGGACAAACAATTCACCCCTCCACTTT.

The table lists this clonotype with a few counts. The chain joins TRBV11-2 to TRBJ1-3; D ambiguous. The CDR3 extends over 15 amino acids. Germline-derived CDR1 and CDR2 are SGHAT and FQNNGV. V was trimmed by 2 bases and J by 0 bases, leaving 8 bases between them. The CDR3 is CASSLSAVSGNTIYF. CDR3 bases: TGTGCCAGCAGCTTAAGCGCGGTCTCTGGAAACACCATATATTTT.

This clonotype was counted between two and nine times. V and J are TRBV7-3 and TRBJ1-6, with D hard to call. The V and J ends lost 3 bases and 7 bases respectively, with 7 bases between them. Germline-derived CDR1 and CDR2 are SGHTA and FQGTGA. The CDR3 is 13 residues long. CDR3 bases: TGTGCCAGCAGCTTCAGTTGGAATTCACCCCTCCACTTT. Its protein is CASSFSWNSPLHF.

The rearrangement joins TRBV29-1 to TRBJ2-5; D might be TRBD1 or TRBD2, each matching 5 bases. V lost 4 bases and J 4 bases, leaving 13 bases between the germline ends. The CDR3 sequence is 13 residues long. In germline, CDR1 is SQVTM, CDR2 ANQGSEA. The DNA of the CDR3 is TGCAGCGTTGCCTGGGGGTTGGGAGAGACCCAGTACTTC. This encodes CSVAWGLGETQYF.

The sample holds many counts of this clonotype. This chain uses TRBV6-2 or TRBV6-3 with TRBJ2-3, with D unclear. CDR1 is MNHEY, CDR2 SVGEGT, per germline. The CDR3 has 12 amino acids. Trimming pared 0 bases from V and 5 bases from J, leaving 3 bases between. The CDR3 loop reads CASSYSVDTQYF. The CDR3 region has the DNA TGTGCCAGCAGTTACTCGGTAGATACGCAGTATTTT.